Listed here are 17 T cell receptor beta chains from one sample, sequenced in a study of vaccination and CD4 T cells after COVID-19. These receptors lack a known antigen. As to treatment: roughly 10-day PBMC culture with coronavirus spike peptide pools or control peptides (ViraFEST assay). At the Johns Hopkins FTIC core, DNA taken from cultured CD4+ T cells was sequenced by way of the Oncomine TCR Beta short-read assay. TCRdb recomputed calls from the PCR reads with MiXCR, one row per CDR3 protein. The sample shows about 15,000 distinct CDR3 sequences, 39% of them seen only once. The source material was CD4+ T cells from blood, cultured in vitro, sampled before SARS-CoV-2 vaccination. The receptors originated from a human donor who had recovered from COVID-19.

V usage is TRBV7-9 and J usage is TRBJ2-7; 7 nucleotides agree with TRBD2. Germline CDR1 SEHNR, CDR2 FQNEAQ (reference sequence). V was pared by 0 bases and J by 6 bases, with 11 bases of the junction left unmatched. This CDR3 is built from 16 residues. CDR3 in amino acids: CASSLAMAAGQREQYF. The DNA of the CDR3 is TGTGCCAGCAGCTTAGCGATGGCAGCGGGGCAGCGCGAGCAGTACTTC.

The chain has TRBV7-6 and TRBJ2-1; 11 bases agree with TRBD1. The V segment lost 5 bases and the J segment 6 bases; nucleotides outside the gene matches: 6. The CDR3 totals 15 residues. CDR1 is SGHVS and CDR2 is FNYEAQ in the germline V gene. This CDR3 is CASSTGTGGRNEQFF. For the CDR3, the DNA is TGTGCCAGCAGCACCGGGACAGGGGGACGCAATGAGCAGTTCTTC. Looking up the rest from reference TRBV7-6 and TRBJ2-1 gives the full variable domain: GAGVSQSPRYKVTKRGQDVALRCDPISGHVSLYWYRQALGQGPEFLTYFNYEAQQDKSGLPNDRFSAERPEGSISTLTIQRTEQRDSAMYRCASSTGTGGRNEQFFGPGTRLTVL.

J is TRBJ1-2 and V is TRBV19; 10 bases line up with TRBD1. Looked up from germline, CDR1 is LNHDA and CDR2 is SQIVND (reference sequence). The CDR3 loop spans 13 amino acids. Trimming took 9 bases from V and 3 from J; bases not matched to a gene: 4. The CDR3 sequence is CASNGQGDYGYTF. The DNA for the CDR3 is TGTGCCAGCAACGGACAGGGGGACTATGGCTACACCTTC.

The chain has TRBV5-4 and TRBJ2-3; D possibly corresponds to TRBD2 (6 bases). Germline-derived CDR1 and CDR2 are SGHNT and YYREEE (reference sequence). Trimming took off 6 bases at V and 5 bases at J, with 13 bases between the two ends. This CDR3 is built from 13 residues. DNA for the CDR3: TGTGCCAGCAATTACCCCGGGGGAGATACGCAGTATTTT. It encodes CASNYPGGDTQYF.

There are a few counts of this clonotype. The rearrangement uses TRBV27 and TRBJ1-1, with 8 bases lining up with TRBD1. Germline CDR1 and CDR2: MNHEY and SMNVEV (reference sequence). The CDR3 consists of 15 residues. Losses at the gene ends were 9 bases for V and 3 bases for J; bases not matched to a gene: 12. The CDR3 DNA sequence: TGTGCCAGTCGAACCGTTCGGACAGGGTACACTGAAGCTTTCTTT. Its translation is CASRTVRTGYTEAFF.

The chain recombines TRBV20-1 with TRBJ1-1; 7 bases line up with TRBD1. The V gene end was trimmed by 3 bases and the J gene end by 4 bases; junction bases not matched to a gene: 5. CDR1 and CDR2 from the germline V gene are DFQATT and SNEGSKA (reference sequence). This CDR3 contains 13 residues. The DNA of the CDR3 is TGCAGTGCTAGTAGAGGGGGCCCCACTGAAGCTTTCTTT. Residues: CSASRGGPTEAFF.

Here the CDR3 reads CASSVGTGYERETQYF. The CDR3 bases are TGTGCCAGCAGCGTCGGGACAGGGTACGAGAGAGAGACCCAGTACTTC. The V call is TRBV9, the J call TRBJ2-5; 9 nucleotides line up with TRBD1. The CDR3 loop spans 16 amino acids. Germline CDR1 is SGDLS and CDR2 is YYNGEE. The J segment lost 4 bases and the V segment lost 2 bases, leaving 9 bases of the junction unmatched.

The chain is built from TRBV6-1 and TRBJ1-3; possible D gene TRBD1, 6 bases. Germline V gene data show CDR1 as MNHNS and CDR2 as SASEGT. This CDR3 is 16 amino acids long. Trimming removed 8 bases from V and 2 bases from J, with 19 bases in between. CDR3 in amino acids: CASQMTRGGTGNTIYF. Here the CDR3 DNA reads TGTGCCAGCCAAATGACAAGGGGGGGAACTGGAAACACCATATATTTT.

This clonotype has more than one count but fewer than ten. The chain combines TRBV6-1 with TRBJ2-3; possibly TRBD1 for D (6 bases). This CDR3 comprises 17 residues. Germline V gene sequence: CDR1 MNHNS, CDR2 SASEGT. V was clipped by 8 bases and J by 4 bases, with 25 bases between them. CDR3 residues: CASSGGQGLSSPDTQYF. DNA for the CDR3: TGTGCCAGCTCAGGCGGGCAGGGGCTTTCGTCTCCAGATACGCAGTATTTT.

The chain joins TRBV5-1 to TRBJ2-3, with 9 bases aligning to TRBD2. The CDR3 runs 15 residues. Per germline, CDR1 SGHRS and CDR2 YFSETQ. V lost 0 bases and J lost 5; bases outside the gene matches: 4. CDR3 amino acids: CASSLEAGGVDTQYF. Here the CDR3 DNA reads TGCGCCAGCAGCTTGGAAGCGGGGGGCGTAGATACGCAGTATTTT.

The chain uses TRBV10-2 and TRBJ2-7; 9 positions agree with TRBD2. The junction had 6 bases not matched to a gene; V was cut back by 2 bases and J by 4 bases. The CDR3 sequence is 15 residues long. Per the germline V gene, CDR1 is WSHSY and CDR2 is SAAADI. The chain's CDR3 is CASSEIIAGVYEQYF. The CDR3, as DNA: TGCGCCAGCAGTGAGATTATAGCGGGAGTATACGAGCAGTACTTC.

This clonotype was seen a few times. The chain combines TRBV29-1 with TRBJ1-2, with D perhaps TRBD1 (6 bases). Germline CDR1 SQVTM, CDR2 ANQGSEA. Trimming stripped 7 bases from V and 2 bases from J, with 11 bases between. The length of the CDR3 is 12 residues. CDR3 loop: CSASGTNYGYTF. As DNA, the CDR3 is TGCAGCGCCTCCGGGACAAACTATGGCTACACCTTC.

This chain uses TRBV19 with TRBJ1-1; D may be TRBD1 (5 bases). Looked up from germline, CDR1 is LNHDA and CDR2 is SQIVND (reference sequence). CDR3 length: 12 residues. V was cut by 8 bases and J by 5 bases, with 12 bases left in between. The CDR3 DNA follows: TGTGCCAGTGGGGCGTGGGGGACTGAAGCTTTCTTT. Translating it yields CASGAWGTEAFF.

The V and J genes are TRBV7-9 and TRBJ1-2; D remains unclear. The CDR3 length is 13 residues. Germline CDR1 and CDR2: SEHNR and FQNEAQ (reference sequence). Trimming took off 5 bases at V and 0 bases at J, with 7 bases between the two ends. The CDR3 loop reads CASSDTANYGYTF. The CDR3 DNA reads TGTGCCAGCAGCGATACAGCTAACTATGGCTACACCTTC. The whole variable domain, remainder taken from reference TRBV7-9 and TRBJ1-2, is DTGVSQNPRHKITKRGQNVTFRCDPISEHNRLYWYRQTLGQGPEFLTYFQNEAQLEKSRLLSDRFSAERPKGSFSTLEIQRTEQGDSAMYLCASSDTANYGYTFGSGTRLTVV.

The chain uses TRBV20-1 and TRBJ1-6; tentatively, D is TRBD1 (5 bases). The V end was cut by 4 bases, the J end by 9 bases, with 16 bases between. From germline, CDR1 is DFQATT and CDR2 SNEGSKA (reference sequence). The CDR3 has 14 residues. In nucleotides, the CDR3 is TGCAGTGCTAATGCCGGGACGGTGGGTTCACCCCTCCACTTT. This translates into CSANAGTVGSPLHF.

This chain connects TRBV2 to TRBJ1-5; D remains unclear. Germline CDR1 SNHLY, CDR2 FYNNEI. The V gene lost 7 bases and the J gene lost 2 bases, with 6 bases spanning the gap. The CDR3 totals 12 residues. As DNA, the CDR3 is TGTGCCAGCACCCTGGGCAATCAGCCCCAGCATTTT. Translated: CASTLGNQPQHF.

This chain uses TRBV6-1 with TRBJ2-7, with D perhaps being TRBD1 or TRBD2 (5 bases each). The V gene lost 0 bases and the J gene lost 12 bases, with 12 bases spanning the gap. Germline CDR1 reads MNHNS; CDR2 reads SASEGT. The CDR3 is 12 residues long. The CDR3 DNA sequence: TGTGCCAGCAGTGAAGCCCGGACGAGGGGGTACTTC. This gives the protein CASSEARTRGYF.